Listed here are 20 T cell receptor beta chains from one sample, sequenced in a study of siplizumab effects on memory and regulatory T cells. Assay: immunoSEQ multiplex PCR; the TCRdb copy retains only in-frame clones and omits some. The sample holds approximately 68,000 clones, around 90% seen once. Source material: CD8+ T cells sorted from blood. Receptor source: a human donor in good health.

This clone was counted a few times. The V and J genes are TRBV7-9 and TRBJ1-1; the D is unclear. This CDR3 is built from 10 residues. V lost 3 bases, J lost 4 bases, and 0 bases lay in between. The germline CDR1 and CDR2 sequences are SEHNR and FQNEAQ (reference sequence). The CDR3 region is CASSFTEAFF. CDR3 bases: TGTGCCAGCAGCTTCACTGAAGCTTTCTTT.

The chain is built from TRBV28 and TRBJ2-1; D could derive from TRBD1 or TRBD2 (6 bases each). Trimming cost V 2 bases and J 1 base, with 9 bases left between them. The CDR3 consists of 15 residues. Germline lookup yields CDR1 MDHEN and CDR2 SYDVKM. The CDR3: CASSLKGGSYNEQFF. In DNA, the CDR3 is TGTGCCAGCAGTTTAAAGGGGGGATCCTACAATGAGCAGTTCTTC.

V usage is TRBV2 and J usage is TRBJ2-7; TRBD2 matches 9 bases. J gave up 0 bases and V 6 bases, and 6 bases lay outside the gene matches. Germline V gene data show CDR1 as SNHLY and CDR2 as FYNNEI. The CDR3 is 15 amino acids. The DNA for the CDR3 is TGTGCCAGCAGACGGATAGCGGGGGACTCCTACGAGCAGTACTTC. Protein sequence: CASRRIAGDSYEQYF.

The rearrangement uses TRBV19 and TRBJ2-7, with TRBD2 identical over 12 bases. This CDR3 has 15 amino acids. Trimming took 2 bases from V and 3 from J; bases not matched to a gene: 2. Germline loops: CDR1 LNHDA, CDR2 SQIVND (reference sequence). CDR3 region: CASSITSGRIYEQYF. DNA for the CDR3: TGTGCCAGTAGTATAACTAGCGGGAGGATCTACGAGCAGTACTTC.

This clone was seen only a few times. This chain uses TRBV10-3 with TRBJ1-6; 8 bases map to TRBD1. The junction had 7 bases not matched to a gene; V was cut back by 6 bases and J by 9 bases. This CDR3 spans 14 amino acids. Per germline, CDR1 ENHRY and CDR2 SYGVKD. The CDR3 sequence: CAIRFGTGLSPLHF. Here the CDR3 DNA reads TGTGCCATCAGGTTCGGGACAGGACTTTCACCCCTCCACTTT.

The chain recombines TRBV27 with TRBJ2-7, with unresolved D. The V gene's germline CDR1 is MNHEY and CDR2 SMNVEV (reference sequence). Trimming left V 3 bases short and J 1 base short, with 10 bases between. The CDR3 consists of 14 residues. The CDR3 bases are TGTGCCAGCAGTTTGCAGATGGAGTCCTACGAGCAGTACTTC. The encoded protein is CASSLQMESYEQYF.

This sequence joins TRBV14 and TRBJ2-2; the D gene could be TRBD1 or TRBD2 (6 bases each). There are 16 residues in the CDR3. CDR1 and CDR2 (germline): SGHDN, FVKESK. V lost 1 base and J lost 7, with 16 bases in between. CDR3 bases: TGTGCCAGCAGCCAAGCCCCATGGGGGGCGATCGGGGAGCTGTTTTTT. Translating it yields CASSQAPWGAIGELFF.

The chain couples TRBV5-1 to TRBJ2-5; 11 nucleotides align to TRBD2. This CDR3 is 16 amino acids long. Unmatched junction bases numbered 6, after V lost 0 bases and J lost 5 bases. Germline CDR1 SGHRS, CDR2 YFSETQ. CDR3 coding DNA: TGCGCCAGCAGCTTGGGAGTAGCGGGGGGGCCGGAGACCCAGTACTTC. Translated, it gives CASSLGVAGGPETQYF.

This chain uses TRBV4-1 with TRBJ2-7, with D unresolved. Germline-derived CDR1 and CDR2 are MGHRA and YSYEKL. This CDR3 comprises 15 residues. V was cut by 0 bases and J by 2 bases, with 11 bases left in between. The CDR3: CASSQDLVPPYEQYF. The CDR3 DNA is TGCGCCAGCAGCCAAGATCTGGTCCCCCCCTACGAGCAGTACTTC.

This chain connects TRBV5-1 to TRBJ1-2, with 7 bases that match TRBD1. The CDR3 length is 14 residues. Trimming cost V 0 bases and J 3 bases; bases outside gene matches: 2. Germline-derived CDR1 and CDR2 are SGHRS and YFSETQ. CDR3 amino acids: CASSLGDSHYGYTF. In nucleotides, the CDR3 is TGCGCCAGCAGCTTGGGGGACAGCCACTATGGCTACACCTTC.

The chain has TRBV6-1 and TRBJ2-7, with 13 bases identical to TRBD2. The CDR3 covers 15 residues. V gave up 4 bases and J gave up 4 bases; unmatched junction bases: 4. CDR1 and CDR2 (germline): MNHNS, SASEGT. CDR3 nucleotide sequence: TGTGCCAGCAGTGCGGGACTAGCGGGGTCTTACGAGCAGTACTTC. The encoded protein is CASSAGLAGSYEQYF.

The rearrangement joins TRBV7-6 to TRBJ2-5; D call uncertain. CDR1 and CDR2 from the germline V gene are SGHVS and FNYEAQ. The CDR3 loop spans 16 amino acids. V lost 5 bases and J 2 bases, leaving 18 bases between the germline ends. CDR3 nucleotide sequence: TGTGCCAGCAGCCCTGACATGGGCCCTCGGCAAGAGACCCAGTACTTC. Its translation: CASSPDMGPRQETQYF.

V and J are TRBV27 and TRBJ2-7; D gene uncertain. The CDR3 extends over 12 amino acids. Germline assignment: CDR1 MNHEY and CDR2 SMNVEV (reference sequence). Trimming left V 2 bases short and J 7 bases short, with 9 bases between. The CDR3 DNA reads TGTGCCAGCAGTTTAATTGGTCAAGAGCAGTACTTC. Its translation is CASSLIGQEQYF.

The V gene is TRBV7-8, the J gene TRBJ2-7; 7 bases match TRBD2. The CDR3 extends over 14 amino acids. Germline trimming cut 3 bases from V and 3 bases from J; bases unmatched to any gene: 5. The V gene's germline CDR1 is SGHVS and CDR2 FQNEAQ. CDR3 amino acids: CASSFGTTHYEQYF. The CDR3 DNA is TGTGCCAGCAGCTTTGGGACTACACACTACGAGCAGTACTTC.

This clone was observed once. The chain uses TRBV6-5 and TRBJ2-3, with D perhaps matching TRBD2 (6 bases). The CDR3 runs 14 residues. The V gene's germline CDR1 is MNHEY and CDR2 SVGAGI. V lost 6 bases and J 0 bases, leaving 10 bases between the germline ends. In DNA form, the CDR3 reads TGTGCCAGCAGCGGGAGCTCTAGCACAGATACGCAGTATTTT. Translated, it gives CASSGSSSTDTQYF.

The table lists this clone with a few counts. The J gene is TRBJ1-5, the V gene TRBV19, with 7 bases aligning to TRBD1. Germline-derived CDR1 and CDR2 are LNHDA and SQIVND (reference sequence). The CDR3 covers 14 residues. After removal of 10 bases from V and 6 bases from J, the junction contained 12 bases not matched to a gene. The CDR3 loop is CATQTGEVSQPQHF. The CDR3 nucleotides read TGTGCCACCCAAACAGGGGAGGTGTCTCAGCCCCAGCATTTT.

The chain uses TRBV21-1 and TRBJ2-6; the table's D call, TRBD1, was not checked against the DNA. TRBV21-1 is reported as a pseudogene. The CDR3 has 18 residues. Here the CDR3 reads CARAARDRGPERANVLTF. In DNA, the CDR3 is TGTGCCAGGGCGGCCCGGGACAGGGGCCCCGAACGGGCCAACGTCCTGACTTTC.

The rearrangement uses TRBV7-9 and TRBJ1-2, with a tentative D call TRBD1 (5 bases). This CDR3 has 13 amino acids. V dropped 5 bases and J dropped 6 bases, with 13 bases sitting between them. Germline V lookup: CDR1 SEHNR, CDR2 FQNEAQ (reference sequence). CDR3 loop: CASSGVGDDGYTF. CDR3 nucleotides: TGTGCCAGCAGCGGTGTGGGGGACGATGGCTACACCTTC.

This chain connects TRBV19 to TRBJ2-2; D unclear. The germline V gene has CDR1 LNHDA and CDR2 SQIVND (reference sequence). V was clipped by 3 bases and J by 4 bases, with 9 bases between them. CDR3 length equals 14 residues. The CDR3 DNA reads as TGTGCCAGTAGTATTTCTTCAGGCACCGGGGAGCTGTTTTTT. The encoded protein is CASSISSGTGELFF.

The J gene is TRBJ2-7, the V gene TRBV6-5, with 8 bases aligning to TRBD2. Germline assignment: CDR1 MNHEY and CDR2 SVGAGI. V was pared by 4 bases and J by 3 bases, with 5 bases of the junction left unmatched. The CDR3 consists of 14 residues. The CDR3 nucleotides read TGTGCCAGCAGTTTACTAGCGGCAAACTACGAGCAGTACTTC. Protein product: CASSLLAANYEQYF.